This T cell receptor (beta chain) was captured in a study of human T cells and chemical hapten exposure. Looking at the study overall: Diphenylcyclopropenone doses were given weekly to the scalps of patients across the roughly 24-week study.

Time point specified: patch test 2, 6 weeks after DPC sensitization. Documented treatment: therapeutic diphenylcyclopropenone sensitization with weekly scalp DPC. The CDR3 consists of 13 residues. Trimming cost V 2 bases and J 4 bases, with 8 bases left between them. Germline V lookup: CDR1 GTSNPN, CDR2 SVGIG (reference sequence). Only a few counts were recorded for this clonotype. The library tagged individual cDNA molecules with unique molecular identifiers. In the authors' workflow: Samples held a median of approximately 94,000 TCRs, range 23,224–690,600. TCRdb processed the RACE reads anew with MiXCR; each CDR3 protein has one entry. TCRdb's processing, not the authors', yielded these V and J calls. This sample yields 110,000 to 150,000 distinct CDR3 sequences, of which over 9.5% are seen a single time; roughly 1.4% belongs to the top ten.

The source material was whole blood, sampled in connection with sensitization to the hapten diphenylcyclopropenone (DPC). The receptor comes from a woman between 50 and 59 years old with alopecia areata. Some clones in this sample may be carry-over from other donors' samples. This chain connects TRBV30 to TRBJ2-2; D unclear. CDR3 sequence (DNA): TGTGCCTGGAGTCCCTCTATCACCGGGGAGCTGTTTTTT. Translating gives CAWSPSITGELFF.